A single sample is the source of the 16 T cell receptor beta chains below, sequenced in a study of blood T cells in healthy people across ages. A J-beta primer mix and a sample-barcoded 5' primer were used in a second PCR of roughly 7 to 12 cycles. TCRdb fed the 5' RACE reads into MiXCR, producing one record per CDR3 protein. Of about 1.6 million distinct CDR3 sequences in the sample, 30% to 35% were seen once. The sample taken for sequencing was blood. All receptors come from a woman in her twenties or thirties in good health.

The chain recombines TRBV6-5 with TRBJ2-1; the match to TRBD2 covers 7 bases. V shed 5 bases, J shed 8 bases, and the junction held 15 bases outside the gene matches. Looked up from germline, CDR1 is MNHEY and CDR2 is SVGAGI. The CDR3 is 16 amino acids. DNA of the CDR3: TGTGCCAGCAGTATTATGACTAGCTCCTTCGCGGATGAGCAGTTCTTC. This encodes CASSIMTSSFADEQFF.

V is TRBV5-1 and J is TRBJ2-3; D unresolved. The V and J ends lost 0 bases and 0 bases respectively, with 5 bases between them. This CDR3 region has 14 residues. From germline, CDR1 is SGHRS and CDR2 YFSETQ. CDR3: CASSLGKSTDTQYF. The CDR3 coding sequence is TGCGCCAGCAGCTTGGGGAAAAGCACAGATACGCAGTATTTT.

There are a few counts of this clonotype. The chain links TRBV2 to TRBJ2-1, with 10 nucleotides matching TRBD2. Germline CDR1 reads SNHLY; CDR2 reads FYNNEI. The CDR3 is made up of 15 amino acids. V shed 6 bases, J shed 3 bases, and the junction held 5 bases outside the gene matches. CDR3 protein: CASRELAGFYNEQFF. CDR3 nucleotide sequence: TGTGCCAGCAGGGAACTAGCGGGATTCTACAATGAGCAGTTCTTC.

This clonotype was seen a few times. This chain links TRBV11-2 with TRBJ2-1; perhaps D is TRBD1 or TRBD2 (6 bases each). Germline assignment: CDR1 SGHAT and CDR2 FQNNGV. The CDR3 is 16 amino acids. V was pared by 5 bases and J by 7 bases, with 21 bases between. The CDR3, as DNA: TGTGCCAGCAGCAGTGTGGTCGGGGGCCCGGGAAATGAGCAGTTCTTC. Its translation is CASSSVVGGPGNEQFF.

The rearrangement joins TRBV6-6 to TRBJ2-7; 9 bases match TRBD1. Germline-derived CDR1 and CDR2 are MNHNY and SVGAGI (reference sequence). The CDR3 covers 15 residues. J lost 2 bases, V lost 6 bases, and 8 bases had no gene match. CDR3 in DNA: TGTGCCAGCAGAGAACCGGGACAGGGAACCTACGAGCAGTACTTC. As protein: CASREPGQGTYEQYF.

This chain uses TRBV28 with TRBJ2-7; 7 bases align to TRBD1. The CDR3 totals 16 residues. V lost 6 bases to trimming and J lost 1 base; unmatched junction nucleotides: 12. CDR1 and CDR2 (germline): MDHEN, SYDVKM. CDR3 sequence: CASRPLIGGPSYEQYF. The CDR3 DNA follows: TGTGCCAGCAGGCCTCTCATAGGGGGCCCGTCCTACGAGCAGTACTTC.

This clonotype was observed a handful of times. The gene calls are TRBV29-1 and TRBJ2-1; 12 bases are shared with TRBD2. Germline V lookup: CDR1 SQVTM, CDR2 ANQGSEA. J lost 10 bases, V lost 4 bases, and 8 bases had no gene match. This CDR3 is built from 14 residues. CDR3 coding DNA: TGCAGCGTTGTACCACTAGCGGGAGGTAGGGAGCAGTTCTTC. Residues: CSVVPLAGGREQFF.

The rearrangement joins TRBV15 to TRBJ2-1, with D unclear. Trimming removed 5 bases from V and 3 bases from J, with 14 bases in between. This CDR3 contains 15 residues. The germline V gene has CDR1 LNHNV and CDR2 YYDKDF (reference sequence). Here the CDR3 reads CATSPFGSGYNEQFF. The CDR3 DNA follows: TGTGCCACCAGCCCCTTCGGGTCGGGCTACAATGAGCAGTTCTTC.

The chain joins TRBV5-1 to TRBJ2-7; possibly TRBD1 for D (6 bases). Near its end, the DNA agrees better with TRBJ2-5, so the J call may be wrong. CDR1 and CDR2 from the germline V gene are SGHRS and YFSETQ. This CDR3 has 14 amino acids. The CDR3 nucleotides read TGCGCCAGCAGCCCAGGGGAACCGGAAGAGACCCAGTACTTC. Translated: CASSPGEPEETQYF.

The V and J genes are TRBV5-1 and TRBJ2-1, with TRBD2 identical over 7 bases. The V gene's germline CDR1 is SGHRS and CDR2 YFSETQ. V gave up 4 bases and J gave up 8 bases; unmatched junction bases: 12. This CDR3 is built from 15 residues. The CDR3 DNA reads TGCGCCAGCAGCCGGGGAGGGGCTACCCTCGATGAGCAGTTCTTC. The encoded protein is CASSRGGATLDEQFF.

The CDR3 loop is CASSRLLLAGGSREQFF. CDR3 coding DNA: TGTGCCAGCAGCCGCCTACTACTAGCGGGAGGTTCACGTGAGCAGTTCTTC. The chain recombines TRBV4-2 with TRBJ2-1, with TRBD2 identical over 12 bases. Germline V CDR1 and CDR2: LGHNA, YNFKEQ. The ends lost 4 bases at V and 9 bases at J; junction bases unmatched: 13. CDR3 length: 17 residues.

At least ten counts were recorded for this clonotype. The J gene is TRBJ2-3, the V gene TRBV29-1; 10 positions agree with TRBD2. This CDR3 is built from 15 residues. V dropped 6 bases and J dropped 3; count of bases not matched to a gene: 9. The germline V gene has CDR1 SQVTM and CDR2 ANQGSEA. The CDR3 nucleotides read TGCAGCGTAGCAAGGACTAGCGGAAAGACAGATACGCAGTATTTT. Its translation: CSVARTSGKTDTQYF.

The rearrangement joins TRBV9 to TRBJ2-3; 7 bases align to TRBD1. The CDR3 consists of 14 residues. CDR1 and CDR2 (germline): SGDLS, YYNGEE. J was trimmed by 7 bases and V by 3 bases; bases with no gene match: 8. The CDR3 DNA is TGTGCCAGCAGCGGCAAGGGACAGACCAATACGCAGTATTTT. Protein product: CASSGKGQTNTQYF.

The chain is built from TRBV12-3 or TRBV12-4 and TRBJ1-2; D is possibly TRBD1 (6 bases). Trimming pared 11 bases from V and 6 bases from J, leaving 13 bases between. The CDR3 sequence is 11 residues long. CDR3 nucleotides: TGTGCCTGCCTGGGGGCCGATGGCTACACCTTC. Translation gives CACLGADGYTF.

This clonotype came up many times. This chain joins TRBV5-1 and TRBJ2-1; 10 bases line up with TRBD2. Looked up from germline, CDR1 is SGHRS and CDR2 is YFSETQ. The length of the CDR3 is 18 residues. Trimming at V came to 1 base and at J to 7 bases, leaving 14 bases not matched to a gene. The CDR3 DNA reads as TGCGCCAGCAGCTTGAGTACCAGCGGGGGGGTCGCACGGAATGAGCAGTTCTTC. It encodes CASSLSTSGGVARNEQFF.

CDR3 DNA sequence: TGTGCCAGCAGCAGCCGGACAGGGTGCCGGGTCTACGAGCAGTACTTC. It specifies CASSSRTGCRVYEQYF. J is TRBJ2-7 and V is TRBV9; 8 bases agree with TRBD1. The V gene end was trimmed by 4 bases and the J gene end by 3 bases; junction bases not matched to a gene: 12. Looked up from germline, CDR1 is SGDLS and CDR2 is YYNGEE. The length of the CDR3 is 16 residues. Full variable domain (remainder filled in from reference TRBV9 and TRBJ2-7): DSGVTQTPKHLITATGQRVTLRCSPRSGDLSVYWYQQSLDQGLQFLIQYYNGEERAKGNILERFSAQQFPDLHSELNLSSLELGDSALYFCASSSRTGCRVYEQYFGPGTRLTVT.